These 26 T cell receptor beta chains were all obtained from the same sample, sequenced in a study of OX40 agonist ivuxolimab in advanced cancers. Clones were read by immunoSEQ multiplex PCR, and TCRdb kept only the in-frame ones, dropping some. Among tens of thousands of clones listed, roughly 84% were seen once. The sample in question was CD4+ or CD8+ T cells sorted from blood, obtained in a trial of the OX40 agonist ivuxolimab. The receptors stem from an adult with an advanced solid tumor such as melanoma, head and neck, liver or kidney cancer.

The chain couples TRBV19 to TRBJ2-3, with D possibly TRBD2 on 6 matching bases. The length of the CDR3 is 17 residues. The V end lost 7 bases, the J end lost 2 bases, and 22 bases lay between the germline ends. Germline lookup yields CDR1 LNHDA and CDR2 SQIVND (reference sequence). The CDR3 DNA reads TGTGCCAGTACGAGGGTAGGGACTCCACTTCCCACAGATACGCAGTATTTT. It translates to CASTRVGTPLPTDTQYF.

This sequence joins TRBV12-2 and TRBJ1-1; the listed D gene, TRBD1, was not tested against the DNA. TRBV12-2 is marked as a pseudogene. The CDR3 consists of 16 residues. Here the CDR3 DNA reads TGTGCAAGTCGCTCCTATAACAGGCGCCGAGTCACTGAAGCTTTCTTT. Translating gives CASRSYNRRRVTEAFF.

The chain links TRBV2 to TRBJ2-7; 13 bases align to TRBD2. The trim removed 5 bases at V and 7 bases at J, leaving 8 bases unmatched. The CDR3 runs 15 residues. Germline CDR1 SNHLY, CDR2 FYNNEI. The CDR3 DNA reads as TGTGCCAGCAGTCCAAGGACTAGCGGGAGCTCAGAGCAGTACTTC. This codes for CASSPRTSGSSEQYF.

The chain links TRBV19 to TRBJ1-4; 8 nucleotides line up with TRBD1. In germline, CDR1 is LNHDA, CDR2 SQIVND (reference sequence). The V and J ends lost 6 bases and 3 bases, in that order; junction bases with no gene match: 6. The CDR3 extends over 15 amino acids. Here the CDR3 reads CASRGAGQANEKLFF. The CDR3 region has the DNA TGTGCCAGTAGAGGAGCGGGACAGGCTAATGAAAAACTGTTTTTT.

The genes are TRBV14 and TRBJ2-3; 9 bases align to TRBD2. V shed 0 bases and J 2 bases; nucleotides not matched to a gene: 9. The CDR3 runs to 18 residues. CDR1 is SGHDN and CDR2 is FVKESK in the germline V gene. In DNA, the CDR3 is TGTGCCAGCAGCCAAGACATAATCCTAGCGGGGATCACAGATACGCAGTATTTT. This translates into CASSQDIILAGITDTQYF.

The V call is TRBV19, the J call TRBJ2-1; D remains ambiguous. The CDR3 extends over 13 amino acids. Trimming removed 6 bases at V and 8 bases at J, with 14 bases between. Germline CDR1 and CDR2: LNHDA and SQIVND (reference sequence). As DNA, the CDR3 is TGTGCCAGTAGAAAGGCCCTTACTCATGAGCAGTTCTTC. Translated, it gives CASRKALTHEQFF.

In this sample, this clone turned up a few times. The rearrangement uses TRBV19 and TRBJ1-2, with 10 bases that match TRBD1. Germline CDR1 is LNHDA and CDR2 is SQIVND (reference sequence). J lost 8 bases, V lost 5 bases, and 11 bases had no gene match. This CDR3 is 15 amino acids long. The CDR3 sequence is CASSLGQGIAIGYTF. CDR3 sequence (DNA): TGTGCCAGTAGTCTGGGACAGGGGATTGCTATCGGCTACACCTTC. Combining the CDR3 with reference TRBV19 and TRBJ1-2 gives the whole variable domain DGGITQSPKYLFRKEGQNVTLSCEQNLNHDAMYWYRQDPGQGLRLIYYSQIVNDFQKGDIAEGYSVSREKKESFPLTVTSAQKNPTAFYLCASSLGQGIAIGYTFGSGTRLTVV.

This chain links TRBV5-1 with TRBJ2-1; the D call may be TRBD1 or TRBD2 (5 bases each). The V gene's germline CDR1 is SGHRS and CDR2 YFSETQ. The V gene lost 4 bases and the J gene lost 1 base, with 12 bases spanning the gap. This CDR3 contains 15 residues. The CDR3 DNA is TGCGCCAGCAGCCCCGAGGGACCATCCTACAATGAGCAGTTCTTC. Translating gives CASSPEGPSYNEQFF.

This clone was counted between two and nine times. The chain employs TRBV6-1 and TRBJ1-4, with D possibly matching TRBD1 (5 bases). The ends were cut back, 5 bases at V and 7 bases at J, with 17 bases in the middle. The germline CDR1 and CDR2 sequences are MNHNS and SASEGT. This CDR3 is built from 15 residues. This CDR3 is CASSSPGSIIEKLFF. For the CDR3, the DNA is TGTGCCAGCAGTAGCCCAGGGTCGATAATTGAAAAACTGTTTTTT.

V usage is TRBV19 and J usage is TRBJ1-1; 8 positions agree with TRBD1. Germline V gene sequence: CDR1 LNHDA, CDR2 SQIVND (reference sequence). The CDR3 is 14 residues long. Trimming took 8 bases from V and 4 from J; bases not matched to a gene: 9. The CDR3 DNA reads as TGTGCCAGTCGCGTCGGACAGGGAAGCACTGAAGCTTTCTTT. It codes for CASRVGQGSTEAFF.

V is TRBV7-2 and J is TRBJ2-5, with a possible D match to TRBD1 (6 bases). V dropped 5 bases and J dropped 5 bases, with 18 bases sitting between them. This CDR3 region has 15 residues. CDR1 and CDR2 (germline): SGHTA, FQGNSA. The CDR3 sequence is CASSPGAPRRETQYF. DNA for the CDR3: TGTGCCAGCAGCCCAGGGGCCCCTCGAAGGGAGACCCAGTACTTC.

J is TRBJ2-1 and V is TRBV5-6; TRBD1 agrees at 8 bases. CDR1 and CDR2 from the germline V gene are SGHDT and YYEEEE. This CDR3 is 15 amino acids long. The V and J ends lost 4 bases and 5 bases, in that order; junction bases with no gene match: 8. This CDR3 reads CASSSAGGADNEQFF. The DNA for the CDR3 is TGTGCCAGCAGCAGCGCAGGGGGCGCGGACAATGAGCAGTTCTTC.

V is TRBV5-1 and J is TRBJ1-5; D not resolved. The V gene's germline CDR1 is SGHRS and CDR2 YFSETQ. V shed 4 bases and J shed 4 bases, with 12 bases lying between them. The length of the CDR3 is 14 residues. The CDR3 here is CASSPAGINQPQHF. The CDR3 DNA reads TGCGCCAGCAGCCCGGCGGGGATAAATCAGCCCCAGCATTTT.

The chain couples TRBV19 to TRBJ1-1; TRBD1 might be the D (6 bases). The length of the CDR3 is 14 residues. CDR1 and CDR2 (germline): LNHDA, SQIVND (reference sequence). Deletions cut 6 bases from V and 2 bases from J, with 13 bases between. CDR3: CASRTPGHNTEAFF. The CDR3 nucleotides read TGTGCCAGTAGGACCCCGGGACATAACACTGAAGCTTTCTTT.

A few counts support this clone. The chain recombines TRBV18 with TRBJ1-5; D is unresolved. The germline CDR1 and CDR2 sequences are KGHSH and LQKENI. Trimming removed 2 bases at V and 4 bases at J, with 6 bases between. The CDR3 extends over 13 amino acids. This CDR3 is CASSPGRNQPQHF. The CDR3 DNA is TGTGCCAGCTCACCAGGGAGGAATCAGCCCCAGCATTTT.

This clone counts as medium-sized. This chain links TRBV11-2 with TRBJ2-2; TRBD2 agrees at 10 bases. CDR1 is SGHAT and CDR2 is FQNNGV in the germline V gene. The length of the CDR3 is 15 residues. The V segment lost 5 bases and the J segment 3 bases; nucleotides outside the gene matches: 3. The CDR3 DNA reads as TGTGCCAGCAGCCCCCTAGCGGGAGACACCGGGGAGCTGTTTTTT. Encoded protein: CASSPLAGDTGELFF.

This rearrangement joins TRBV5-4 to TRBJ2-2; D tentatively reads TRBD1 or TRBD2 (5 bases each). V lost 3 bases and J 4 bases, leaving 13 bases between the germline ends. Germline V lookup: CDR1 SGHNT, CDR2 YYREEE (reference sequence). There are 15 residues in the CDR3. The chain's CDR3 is CASSSGAAGTGELFF. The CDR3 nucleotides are TGTGCCAGCAGCTCCGGGGCCGCAGGCACCGGGGAGCTGTTTTTT.

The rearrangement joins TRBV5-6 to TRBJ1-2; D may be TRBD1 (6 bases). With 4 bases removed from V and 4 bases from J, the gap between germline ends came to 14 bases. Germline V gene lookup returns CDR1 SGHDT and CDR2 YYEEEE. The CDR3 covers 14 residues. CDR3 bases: TGTGCCAGCAGCCGTTACAGGGTTTTCTATGGCTACACCTTC. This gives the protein CASSRYRVFYGYTF.

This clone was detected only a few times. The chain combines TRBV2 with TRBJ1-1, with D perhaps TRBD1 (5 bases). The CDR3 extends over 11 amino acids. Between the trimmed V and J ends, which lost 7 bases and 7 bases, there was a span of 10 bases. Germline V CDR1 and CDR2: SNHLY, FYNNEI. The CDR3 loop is CASKGTGEAFF. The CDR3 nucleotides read TGTGCCAGCAAGGGCACAGGTGAAGCTTTCTTT. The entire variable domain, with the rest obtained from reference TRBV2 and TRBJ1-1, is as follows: EPEVTQTPSHQVTQMGQEVILRCVPISNHLYFYWYRQILGQKVEFLVSFYNNEISEKSEIFDDQFSVERPDGSNFTLKIRSTKLEDSAMYFCASKGTGEAFFGQGTRLTVV.

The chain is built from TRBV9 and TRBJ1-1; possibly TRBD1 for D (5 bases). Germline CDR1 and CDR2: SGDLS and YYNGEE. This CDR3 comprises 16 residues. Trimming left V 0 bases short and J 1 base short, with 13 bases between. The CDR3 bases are TGTGCCAGCAGCGTAGCTACTGGGGGTACGAACACTGAAGCTTTCTTT. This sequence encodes CASSVATGGTNTEAFF.

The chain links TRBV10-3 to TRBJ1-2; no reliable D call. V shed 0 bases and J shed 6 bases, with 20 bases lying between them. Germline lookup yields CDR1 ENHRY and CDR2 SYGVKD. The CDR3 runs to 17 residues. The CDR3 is CAISESFERTPGDGYTF. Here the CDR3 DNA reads TGTGCCATCAGTGAGTCCTTCGAGAGGACCCCTGGCGATGGCTACACCTTC.

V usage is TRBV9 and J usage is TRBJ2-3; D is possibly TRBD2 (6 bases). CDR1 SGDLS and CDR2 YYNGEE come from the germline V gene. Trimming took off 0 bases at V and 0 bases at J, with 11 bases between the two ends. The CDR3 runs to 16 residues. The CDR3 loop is CASSVGPAGSTDTQYF. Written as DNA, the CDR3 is TGTGCCAGCAGCGTAGGTCCAGCGGGTAGCACAGATACGCAGTATTTT.

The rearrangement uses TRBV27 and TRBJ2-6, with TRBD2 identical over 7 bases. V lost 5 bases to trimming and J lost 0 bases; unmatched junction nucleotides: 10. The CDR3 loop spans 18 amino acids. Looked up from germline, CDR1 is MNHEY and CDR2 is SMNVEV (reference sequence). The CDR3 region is CASSPRGDAYSGANVLTF. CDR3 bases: TGTGCCAGCAGTCCTCGGGGGGACGCTTACTCTGGGGCCAACGTCCTGACTTTC.

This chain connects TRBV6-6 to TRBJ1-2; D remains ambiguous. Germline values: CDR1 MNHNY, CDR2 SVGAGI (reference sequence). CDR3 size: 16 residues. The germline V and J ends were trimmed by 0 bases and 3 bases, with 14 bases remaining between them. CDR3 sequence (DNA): TGTGCCAGCAGTTACTCGACGGCTCGAGTGGACTATGGCTACACCTTC. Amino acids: CASSYSTARVDYGYTF.

The CDR3 loop reads CASSYPTGSTEAFF. Here the CDR3 DNA reads TGTGCCAGCAGTTACCCGACAGGGAGTACTGAAGCTTTCTTT. The V call is TRBV5-6, the J call TRBJ1-1, with 7 bases aligning to TRBD1. Per the germline V gene, CDR1 is SGHDT and CDR2 is YYEEEE. The junction had 9 bases not matched to a gene; V was cut back by 5 bases and J by 5 bases. The CDR3 is 14 amino acids. The whole variable domain, filled in from reference TRBV5-6 and TRBJ1-1, reads DAGVTQSPTHLIKTRGQQVTLRCSPKSGHDTVSWYQQALGQGPQFIFQYYEEEERQRGNFPDRFSGHQFPNYSSELNVNALLLGDSALYLCASSYPTGSTEAFFGQGTRLTVV.

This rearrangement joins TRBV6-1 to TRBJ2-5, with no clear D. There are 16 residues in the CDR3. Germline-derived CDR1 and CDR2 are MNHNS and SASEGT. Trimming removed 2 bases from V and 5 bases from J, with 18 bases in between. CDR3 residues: CASSETPSLSFETQYF. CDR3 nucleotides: TGTGCCAGCAGTGAAACCCCTAGTCTGAGTTTCGAGACCCAGTACTTC.